The rows below give T cell receptor beta chains drawn from one sample of a study of CD8 T cells in Susac syndrome. One entry per CDR3 protein results from TCRdb running MiXCR on the immunoSEQ multiplex PCR reads. This table has under 200,000 distinct CDR3 sequences, about 94% appearing once. Sample: CD4+ T cells from PBMCs. All receptors come from a human donor with Susac syndrome. The CDR3 runs from the conserved cysteine through the conserved F or W. Fields, in order: D gene, V gene, clone size, J gene, CDR3 DNA, CDR3 protein. A D gene is named only where the DNA matches it firmly. Not all rows give a size; the values are once, few, many and, for expanded clones, a class.

NA	TRBV7-2	NA	TRBJ1-6	TGTGCCAGCAGCTTCGGGGGGCTCGATAATTCACCCCTCCACTTT	CASSFGGLDNSPLHF
NA	TRBV28	NA	TRBJ1-2	TGTGCCAGCAGTTTTTTAACCGACTATGGCTACACCTTC	CASSFLTDYGYTF
NA	TRBV3-1	NA	TRBJ2-5	TGTGCCAGCAGCCAAGAAAGTTGGACGGTCCGGGTGACCCAGTACTTC	CASSQESWTVRVTQYF
NA	TRBV9	NA	TRBJ1-3	TGTGCCAGCAGCGTCCACCGAGGCTGGGGGCTTATTGGAAACACCATATATTTT	CASSVHRGWGLIGNTIYF
NA	TRBV24-1	once	TRBJ2-1	TGTGCCACCAGTGATCCACCTTACAATGAGCAGTTCTTC	CATSDPPYNEQFF
TRBD1	TRBV7-2	NA	TRBJ2-7	TGTGCCAGCAGCCCGGGACAGCCCAAGGGGTACGAGCAGTACTTC	CASSPGQPKGYEQYF
NA	TRBV11-2	NA	TRBJ2-7	TGTGCCAGCAGTTCGACGGGCTCCTACGAGCAGTACTTC	CASSSTGSYEQYF
TRBD1	TRBV2	NA	TRBJ1-5	TGTGCCAGCACGGGACAGCGTAGCAATCAGCCCCAGCATTTT	CASTGQRSNQPQHF
NA	TRBV28	NA	TRBJ1-2	TGTGCCAGCAGTTTTTTCCCTATGCAATCGGGCTACACCTTC	CASSFFPMQSGYTF
NA	TRBV12-3/TRBV12-4	NA	TRBJ1-2	TGTGCCAGCAGGGAGCTCCATGGCTACACCTTC	CASRELHGYTF
NA	TRBV30	NA	TRBJ2-1	TGTGCCTGGAGTGTTCTCCAACGGGGGAGCTCCTACAATGAGCAGTTCTTC	CAWSVLQRGSSYNEQFF
TRBD1	TRBV20-1	once	TRBJ2-1	TGCAGTGCTAGTCTCCGGGACAGGGGAATCAATGAGCAGTTCTTC	CSASLRDRGINEQFF
TRBD1	TRBV10-3	once	TRBJ2-1	TGTGCCATCAGCGACAGGGCTGAGCAGTTCTTC	CAISDRAEQFF
NA	TRBV7-9	NA	TRBJ2-7	TGTGCCAGCAGCTTAGGCGGGGCCTACTCTGGGGAGCAGTACTTC	CASSLGGAYSGEQYF
NA	TRBV29-1	NA	TRBJ1-5	TGCAGCGTTCTTCTGGGAAATAGCAATCAGCCCCAGCATTTT	CSVLLGNSNQPQHF
NA	TRBV3-1	NA	TRBJ1-5	TGTGCCAGCAGCCAAGCGGACAGCCCCAATCAGCCCCAGCATTTT	CASSQADSPNQPQHF
NA	TRBV7-9	NA	TRBJ1-1	TGTGCCAGCAGCTCCCGCAATGGAGCAAACACTGAAGCTTTCTTT	CASSSRNGANTEAFF
NA	TRBV7-6	NA	TRBJ2-5	TGTGCCAGCAGCTTAGCTGTGGGGGCCGTACAAGAGACCCAGTACTTC	CASSLAVGAVQETQYF
TRBD1	TRBV20-1	NA	TRBJ1-2	TGCAGTGCTATGAGAGAGGGGGCAGGGGGCTACACCTTC	CSAMREGAGGYTF
TRBD1	TRBV28	NA	TRBJ1-5	TGTGCCAGCAGTGGAGATGACAGGGGTAGCAATCAGCCCCAGCATTTT	CASSGDDRGSNQPQHF
NA	TRBV7-9	NA	TRBJ1-5	TGTGCCAGCAGCTTAGCAGGGGCGAGGCAGCCCCAGCATTTT	CASSLAGARQPQHF
NA	TRBV7-2	NA	TRBJ2-3	TGTGCCAGCAGCTTAGCACTGAGTTTAGGGACTAGCACAGATACGCAGTATTTT	CASSLALSLGTSTDTQYF
NA	TRBV15	NA	TRBJ2-1	TGTGCCACCAGCAGGTTCAGAGACAATGAGCAGTTCTTC	CATSRFRDNEQFF
NA	TRBV12-3/TRBV12-4	NA	TRBJ2-7	TGTGCCAGCAGTCCGTCGAGATACGAGCAGTACTTC	CASSPSRYEQYF
TRBD1	TRBV3-1	NA	TRBJ1-6	TGTGCCAGCGGACAGGGGCCCTATAATTCACCCCTCCACTTT	CASGQGPYNSPLHF
NA	TRBV20-1	NA	TRBJ1-1	TGCAGTGCTTGTGCCGCGGCGCGCCCCTGGGTTGAAGCTTTCTTT	CSACAAARPWVEAFF
TRBD2	TRBV30	NA	TRBJ2-3	TGTGCCTGGAGACCCGCTAGCGGGGGCACAGATACGCAGTATTTT	CAWRPASGGTDTQYF
NA	TRBV20-1	NA	TRBJ1-2	TGCAGTGCTAGAGACCAGGGGAGAGGTTGGGGCTATGGCTACACCTTC	CSARDQGRGWGYGYTF
NA	TRBV15	NA	TRBJ1-1	TGTGCCACCAGCAGAGATGTTGGGGGAACTGAAGCTTTCTTT	CATSRDVGGTEAFF
NA	TRBV5-6	NA	TRBJ2-3	TGTGCCAGCAGCTTAGACAGAAGTAGGGGCACAGATACGCAGTATTTT	CASSLDRSRGTDTQYF
NA	TRBV7-9	NA	TRBJ2-5	TGTGCCAGCAGCTTCCGGCAGGGCCTAAAGTACTTC	CASSFRQGLKYF
TRBD1	TRBV27	NA	TRBJ1-1	TGTGCCAGCAGAGGACAGGAGAACACTGAAGCTTTCTTT	CASRGQENTEAFF
NA	TRBV4-3	once	TRBJ1-1	TGCGCCAGCAGCCAAGATCACATGAACACTGAAGCTTTCTTT	CASSQDHMNTEAFF
NA	TRBV12-3/TRBV12-4	NA	TRBJ2-5	TGTGCCAGCAGTCCCCAGGGGGGGGGCCGGGAGACCCAGTACTTC	CASSPQGGGRETQYF
TRBD2	TRBV5-4	NA	TRBJ2-1	TGTGCCAGCATCCAGCGGGGGGGCTACTACAATGAGCAGTTCTTC	CASIQRGGYYNEQFF
TRBD2	TRBV20-1	NA	TRBJ2-1	TGCAGTGCCCCCCATCAGCGGGGCGTGAATGAGCAGTTCTTC	CSAPHQRGVNEQFF
NA	TRBV5-6	NA	TRBJ1-4	TGTGCCAGCAGCACCAGGGGACGGGGGGATGAAAAACTGTTTTTT	CASSTRGRGDEKLFF
TRBD2	TRBV12-3/TRBV12-4	once	TRBJ2-3	TGTGCCAGCAGTTTGGGACTAGTACCAGATACGCAGTATTTT	CASSLGLVPDTQYF
NA	TRBV20-1	NA	TRBJ2-3	TGCAGTGCTAGCCCTATCCCGGGAGATACGCAGTATTTT	CSASPIPGDTQYF
NA	TRBV7-3	NA	TRBJ2-6	TGTGCCAGCAGCTTACTCCCGGGACCTGGGGCCAACGTCCTGACTTTC	CASSLLPGPGANVLTF
NA	TRBV11-2	NA	TRBJ2-7	TGTGCCAGCAGCTTAAGGATCCACGAGCAGTACTTC	CASSLRIHEQYF
NA	TRBV30	NA	TRBJ1-2	TGTGCCAGCGCCTCGGGTGGCTACACCTTC	CASASGGYTF
NA	TRBV30	NA	TRBJ1-5	TGTGCCTGGAGTGTACAGGTAAACCAGCCCCAGCATTTT	CAWSVQVNQPQHF
NA	TRBV6-5	NA	TRBJ2-2	TGTGCCAGCAGTTATGCGGGGGCTTCCGGTGAGCTGTTTTTT	CASSYAGASGELFF
NA	TRBV29-1	NA	TRBJ1-1	TGCAGCGGCACACAGGGAAGCACTGAAGCTTTCTTT	CSGTQGSTEAFF
NA	TRBV11-3	few	TRBJ2-4	TGTGCCAGCAGCTCCTTGACCTGGATTCAGTACTTC	CASSSLTWIQYF
TRBD1	TRBV7-2	NA	TRBJ1-5	TGTGCCAGCAGGCCGTCCGGGACAGGTTGGGGGCAGCCCCAGCATTTT	CASRPSGTGWGQPQHF